The TCR beta chain under discussion was sequenced for a study of T cells in Graves' hyperthyroidism and ophthalmopathy. This clonotype was seen repeatedly, ten times or more. Germline-derived CDR1 and CDR2 are MDHEN and SYDVKM. The CDR3 totals 14 residues. The V gene lost 8 bases and the J gene lost 0 bases, with 8 bases spanning the gap. Amplified TCR beta CDR3 regions came from RNA transcripts. When the TCR CDR3 underwent first-round RT-PCR, the HTBI primer set was used. TCRdb reprocessed the multiplex PCR reads via MiXCR and lists one record per CDR3 protein. The profile shows 350,000 to 400,000 distinct CDR3 sequences, under 15% of them singletons. Hyperthyroidism in the patients, aged 18 to 65, was newly diagnosed and under 2 months in duration. A 10 ml volume of fresh peripheral blood provided the PBMCs.

The sample was blood. This receptor was identified in a woman aged 25 to 39 with Graves' hyperthyroidism. V usage is TRBV28 and J usage is TRBJ2-6, with no clear D. This CDR3 reads CASLRVSGANVLTF. CDR3 bases: TGTGCCAGCCTACGGGTCTCTGGGGCCAACGTCCTGACTTTC.